Listed below are T cell receptor beta chains from one sample, sequenced in a study of shared clonotypes between healthy human individuals. Libraries were prepared by immunoSEQ multiplex PCR; TCRdb keeps only in-frame clonotypes and omits some of them. The sample includes about 2.4 million clones, 80% to 95% of them seen just once. Sequencing was carried out using naive CD4+ T cells from PBMCs. These receptors all come from a man aged 18-30 years in good health. Some clones in this sample may be carry-over from other donors' samples. Both conserved end residues are part of each CDR3. The D gene is left open where the match is weak. A clone size is listed for some rows: how often the clone was seen (once, few, many), or a class if it is expanded.

clone_size | d_call | j_call | v_call | cdr3_nt | cdr3_aa
once | NA | TRBJ2-7 | TRBV4-3 | TGCGCCAGCAGCCAAGATTTGGGAGCAGGGTCAGGGGAGCAGTACTTC | CASSQDLGAGSGEQYF
NA | NA | TRBJ1-2 | TRBV28 | TGTGCCAGCTCCGGAGGGGGCTATGGCTACACCTTC | CASSGGGYGYTF
NA | TRBD2 | TRBJ2-3 | TRBV25-1 | TGTGCCAGCAGTGCCACACTAGCGGGTCGCACAGATACGCAGTATTTT | CASSATLAGRTDTQYF
NA | TRBD2 | TRBJ2-1 | TRBV6-1 | TGTGCCAGCAGTGAAGTATCCGGGACTAGCTTTTACAGGTACGGCGAGCAGTTCTTC | CASSEVSGTSFYRYGEQFF
NA | NA | TRBJ2-2 | TRBV7-6 | TGTGCCAGCAGCTTAGGGGGGTCCGGAGTGCCCCAGGCACGCACCGGGGAGCTGTTTTTT | CASSLGGSGVPQARTGELFF
NA | NA | TRBJ2-7 | TRBV6-1 | TGTGCCAGCAGGGAAGGGGTTTACGAGCAGTACTTC | CASREGVYEQYF
NA | TRBD1 | TRBJ1-2 | TRBV6-5 | TGTGCCAGCAGTTACCGGGACAGGGGGGCTAACTATGGCTACACCTTC | CASSYRDRGANYGYTF
once | TRBD2 | TRBJ2-7 | TRBV18 | TGTGCCAGCTCACTCCTACTAGCGGGAGAAGAGTCCTACGAGCAGTACTTC | CASSLLLAGEESYEQYF
NA | NA | TRBJ1-1 | TRBV30 | TGTGCCTGGTCTAGGGGGGTCACTGAAGCTTTCTTT | CAWSRGVTEAFF
NA | NA | TRBJ2-7 | TRBV7-2 | TGTGCCAGCAGCTTAGCAACAGGCGATACCTACGAGCAGTACTTC | CASSLATGDTYEQYF
NA | NA | TRBJ2-7 | TRBV9 | TGTGCCAGCAGCGTAGGATCCTCAAGGGCGGCATGGGAGCAGTACTTC | CASSVGSSRAAWEQYF
NA | NA | TRBJ1-2 | TRBV4-1 | TGCGCCAGCAGCCAAGTCAACCGCCATAGCGCCTATGGCTACACCTTC | CASSQVNRHSAYGYTF
NA | NA | TRBJ2-2 | TRBV29-1 | TGCAGCGTTGAGCGCACCGGGGAACTGTTTTTT | CSVERTGELFF
NA | TRBD2 | TRBJ2-7 | TRBV4-3 | TGCGCCAGCAGCCAGGCCTTAGGGGACTACTACGAGCAGTACTTC | CASSQALGDYYEQYF
NA | NA | TRBJ1-1 | TRBV7-2 | TGTGCCAGCAGCTTACAAATGTTGGCTAACACTGAAGCTTTCTTT | CASSLQMLANTEAFF
few | NA | TRBJ2-3 | TRBV20-1 | TGCAGTGCTAGCCGCACAGATACGCAGTATTTT | CSASRTDTQYF
NA | NA | TRBJ1-1 | TRBV9 | TGTGCCAGCAGCGCAAATCAGGGAACTGGGAACACTGAAGCTTTCTTT | CASSANQGTGNTEAFF
NA | NA | TRBJ1-1 | TRBV5-1 | TGCGCCAGCGTACCAGAAGGGGTGTTAACTGAAGCTTTCTTT | CASVPEGVLTEAFF
NA | NA | TRBJ2-6 | TRBV2 | TGTGCCAGCAGTGAAGGAAGCTTCGGGGGTAGTTACTCTGGGGCCAACGTCCTGACTTTC | CASSEGSFGGSYSGANVLTF
NA | NA | TRBJ2-6 | TRBV27 | TGTGCCAGCAGTTCGGGCAGCGCTGGGGCCAACGTCCTGACTTTC | CASSSGSAGANVLTF
once | NA | TRBJ1-2 | TRBV29-1 | TGCAGCGTTGAAGATTTCAGGGTAGGCTATGGCTACACCTTC | CSVEDFRVGYGYTF
few | NA | TRBJ1-4 | TRBV20-1 | TGCAGTGCTAGAAGTGAAAAACTGTTTTTT | CSARSEKLFF
NA | NA | TRBJ2-7 | TRBV7-8 | TGTGCCAGCAGCTTAGCGACGGGGTCCTACGAGCAGTACTTC | CASSLATGSYEQYF
NA | NA | TRBJ2-7 | TRBV6-1 | TGTGCCAGCGCCGCCCCGATGTTATTTATCTACGAGCAGTACTTC | CASAAPMLFIYEQYF
NA | NA | TRBJ2-1 | TRBV4-2 | TGTGCCAGCAGCCAAGAAGGGCGGGACTCCTACAATGAGCAGTTCTTC | CASSQEGRDSYNEQFF
NA | NA | TRBJ2-7 | TRBV18 | TGTGCCAGCTCACCACTCGGGGGCGAGCAGTACTTC | CASSPLGGEQYF